This T cell receptor beta chain was identified in a study of CD8+CD57+ T cells in acquired aplastic anemia. Germline V gene lookup returns CDR1 SGDLS and CDR2 YYNGEE. This CDR3 is built from 14 residues. Trimming took 2 bases from V and 3 from J; bases not matched to a gene: 5. This clonotype was counted a single time. Antigen specificity is unknown. TCR beta VDJ and CDR3 profiles were obtained from a genomic DNA template. MiXCR was run by TCRdb on the reads, yielding one entry per CDR3 protein. The top ten hold 15% to 20% of the sample, which has about 190,000 distinct CDR3 sequences, around half seen once. The study's findings and limits: Overlapping CD8+ CDR3 repertoires of patients and controls contained nearly 30 shared sequences.

The source is a human donor in good health, serving as a control. The sequencing input was sorted CD4+, CD8+, or CD8+CD57+ T cells (not recorded which) from PBMCs. The chain has TRBV9 and TRBJ2-7; TRBD1 agrees at 7 bases. CDR3 residues: CASSVEDRNYEQYF. The CDR3 DNA reads as TGTGCCAGCAGCGTTGAGGACAGGAACTACGAGCAGTACTTC. The variable domain in full, completed from reference TRBV9 and TRBJ2-7, reads DSGVTQTPKHLITATGQRVTLRCSPRSGDLSVYWYQQSLDQGLQFLIQYYNGEERAKGNILERFSAQQFPDLHSELNLSSLELGDSALYFCASSVEDRNYEQYFGPGTRLTVT.